This TCR beta chain stems from a study of PD-1 blockade in classical Hodgkin lymphoma. Sequencing was performed with immunoSEQ multiplex PCR; in TCRdb, only in-frame clones are kept and a portion is missing. Among around 58,000 clones, 90% were seen once, and the ten largest hold around 9.7%. This CDR3 has 13 residues. V gave up 6 bases and J gave up 6 bases, with 14 bases separating them. Germline CDR1 is MNHEY and CDR2 is SVGAGI. The study's findings and limits: Among the patients, those starting nivolumab under 1 year after ASCT were excluded. Relative to healthy donors, newly diagnosed patients reportedly had lower baseline TCR diversity, which was reported as lower still in relapsed/refractory patients. It was among complete responders that baseline diversity resembled that of newly diagnosed patients.

Following autologous stem cell transplantation, relapse occurred in every patient, and exposure to brentuximab vedotin varied. Patients showed best responses of complete response, partial response or progressive disease. Comments on this clone: Its antigen remains unidentified.

The material was peripheral blood mononuclear cells (PBMCs), obtained at baseline. The receptor was isolated from a human donor with classical Hodgkin lymphoma. V usage is TRBV6-5 and J usage is TRBJ1-2, with TRBD1 as a possible D gene (6 bases). The CDR3 DNA reads TGTGCCAGCAGCGTGGGACACCGTGATGGCTACACCTTC. It yields the protein CASSVGHRDGYTF.